This T cell receptor (beta chain) was documented in a study of blood T cell repertoires in COVID-19 (dated by TCRdb to the early 2020s). Looking at the study overall: The collaborator samples originated in the United States, Italy and Spain and spanned the acute and convalescent phases of COVID-19. Samples were obtained from the ongoing ImmuneRACE study (first 160 participants) and from 1,200 or so subjects provided by 6 global collaborators. The repertoires were made available in a free public database intended to serve as a resource for research on the immune response to SARS-CoV-2. The material from the prospective study consisted of cDNA or gDNA derived from T cells, B-cell-depleted T cells, or PBMCs. The dataset comprised deeply sampled blood TCRbeta repertoires from subjects exposed to, actively infected with, or recovered from COVID-19. Where available, HLA class I and class II types were taken from metadata supplied by the sample provider and were not determined by assay-based typing. The sample metadata nearly always contained a de-identified subject ID, COVID-19 status, age in years and sex.

Concerning this clone: Its antigen is unknown. No much larger clone is present one base from it, and per-base qualities are unavailable.

At one collaborating source in Seattle, patients were enrolled during active infection and were followed longitudinally through the course of disease. Whole blood was collected in K2EDTA tubes by collaborating institutions according to the institutions' own protocols. Collaborator samples were shipped for TCRbeta analysis as frozen whole blood, isolated PBMCs, or DNA extracted from either sample type. TCRbeta CDR3 regions were amplified from genomic DNA using the immunoSEQ Assay, a bias-controlled multiplex PCR. As for the authors' bioinformatics: Within the assay, amplification of reference gene primers was used to estimate how many nucleated cells each sample contained. To quantify the absolute abundance of each unique TCRbeta CDR3 rearrangement, sequence reads were collapsed and filtered. For each sample, productive Simpson clonality was calculated as the square root of Simpson's diversity index across productive rearrangements. Drawn from immuneACCESS, this table holds only the in-frame rearrangements with V and J called that TCRdb kept. Clones are partly lost; checked studies trace under half to an unresolved V gene and leave the rest unexplained. Clonal size and the V and J genes are those of that table, whereas D and trimming came from the DNA. The sample table records approximately 92,000 clones; roughly nine tenths of these occur just once. Roughly 18% of the sample is in the top ten clones.

Study-wide findings and limitations: The amount of clinical and demographic metadata varied by source and participant and was provided uncurated.

The source of this sequence is a woman aged 55-70 years with COVID-19, enrolled during active disease. The specimen was peripheral blood.

The CDR3 protein: CASSTDRSTDTQYF. The DNA sequence follows: TGCGCCAGCAGCACGGACAGGAGCACAGATACGCAGTATTTT. The chain uses TRBV5-1 and TRBJ2-3, and 7 junctional nucleotides match TRBD1. V and J are trimmed by 4 bases and 0 bases, and the gene matches miss 2 bases of the junction. The CDR3 numbers 14 residues from cysteine through phenylalanine. The CDR3 DNA has 42 bases and is translated from base 1. CDR1 and CDR2 are read off the germline V gene as SGHRS and YFSETQ.